A single sample is the source of the 26 T cell receptor beta chains below, sequenced in a study of blood T cell repertoires in COVID-19. Sequencing used immunoSEQ multiplex PCR; TCRdb keeps in-frame clones, though not all of them. The sample lists approximately 200,000 clones; about nine tenths were seen once. Sequenced: peripheral blood. The source is a man under 40 with COVID-19, enrolled during active disease.

The J gene is TRBJ2-7, the V gene TRBV6-5; no clear D gene. CDR3 size: 13 residues. V shed 5 bases and J shed 3 bases, with 11 bases lying between them. Germline CDR1 and CDR2: MNHEY and SVGAGI. CDR3 sequence: CASSRTVNYEQYF. DNA for the CDR3: TGTGCCAGCAGTCGTACAGTAAACTACGAGCAGTACTTC.

The rearrangement uses TRBV2 and TRBJ2-7; 7 nucleotides line up with TRBD1. The junction had 4 bases not matched to a gene; V was cut back by 9 bases and J by 2 bases. CDR1 and CDR2 from the germline V gene are SNHLY and FYNNEI. The CDR3 runs 12 residues. CDR3 nucleotides: TGTGCCAGAGGGACAGTCGCCTACGAGCAGTACTTC. Translated: CARGTVAYEQYF.

The CDR3, as DNA: TGTGCCAGCAGCTTAGCCGGGACCCTCCACTTT. Residues: CASSLAGTLHF. The chain employs TRBV7-2 and TRBJ1-6; D unresolved. The CDR3 is made up of 11 amino acids. V lost 0 bases, J lost 14 bases, and 5 bases lay in between. Germline CDR1 SGHTA, CDR2 FQGNSA.

This rearrangement joins TRBV6-2 or TRBV6-3 to TRBJ1-5, with D maybe TRBD1 (6 bases). CDR1 is MNHEY and CDR2 is SVGEGT in the germline V gene. The CDR3 has 16 amino acids. Trimming took off 2 bases at V and 4 bases at J, with 15 bases between the two ends. The CDR3 region has the DNA TGTGCCAGCAGTTACGGGACACCCGGGGGGAATCAGCCCCAGCATTTT. This translates into CASSYGTPGGNQPQHF.

The chain uses TRBV12-5 and TRBJ2-3, with 13 nucleotides matching TRBD2. CDR1 LGHNT and CDR2 FRNRAP come from the germline V gene. V was clipped by 1 base and J by 1 base; unmatched bases: 2. This CDR3 region has 17 residues. The CDR3 DNA follows: TGTGCTAGTGGTTTGGCAGGGACTAGCGGGGGCACAGATACGCAGTATTTT. It yields the protein CASGLAGTSGGTDTQYF.

The chain recombines TRBV7-2 with TRBJ2-1; D is unclear. Germline lookup yields CDR1 SGHTA and CDR2 FQGNSA. This CDR3 contains 12 residues. V gave up 1 base and J gave up 8 bases, with 6 bases separating them. The CDR3 sequence: CASSLVSYEQFF. As DNA, the CDR3 is TGTGCCAGCAGCTTAGTGAGCTATGAGCAGTTCTTC.

This chain connects TRBV28 to TRBJ2-7, with D hard to call. Trimming took off 7 bases at V and 0 bases at J, with 13 bases between the two ends. Germline CDR1 and CDR2: MDHEN and SYDVKM. The CDR3 is made up of 14 amino acids. CDR3 residues: CASISSRSSYEQYF. The CDR3 DNA follows: TGTGCCAGCATCTCGTCCCGTAGCTCCTACGAGCAGTACTTC.

The gene calls are TRBV2 and TRBJ2-1, with 9 nucleotides matching TRBD2. The CDR3 length is 15 residues. After removal of 7 bases from V and 4 bases from J, the junction contained 8 bases not matched to a gene. Germline V gene sequence: CDR1 SNHLY, CDR2 FYNNEI. In DNA, the CDR3 is TGTGCCAGCAAGGAGCTAGCGGGATATTACAATGAGCAGTTCTTC. This gives the protein CASKELAGYYNEQFF.

CDR3 in DNA: TGTGCCACCGGGACAGCTTACAATCAGCCCCAGCATTTT. It encodes CATGTAYNQPQHF. This chain uses TRBV6-5 with TRBJ1-5; TRBD1 agrees at 7 bases. Germline V gene data show CDR1 as MNHEY and CDR2 as SVGAGI. CDR3 length equals 13 residues. With V trimmed by 10 bases and J by 3 bases, 6 bases remained unmatched.

The V and J genes are TRBV6-2 or TRBV6-3 and TRBJ2-7; TRBD1 aligns across 9 bases. This CDR3 comprises 17 residues. The trim removed 2 bases at V and 3 bases at J, leaving 11 bases unmatched. Per the germline V gene, CDR1 is MNHEY and CDR2 is SVGEGT. CDR3 residues: CASSYPSRDRVRYEQYF. The CDR3 DNA is TGTGCCAGCAGTTACCCGAGCCGGGACAGGGTCCGCTACGAGCAGTACTTC.

The chain combines TRBV28 with TRBJ2-7, with D perhaps TRBD1 (5 bases). The V end was cut by 5 bases, the J end by 0 bases, with 11 bases between. Germline CDR1 and CDR2: MDHEN and SYDVKM. The length of the CDR3 is 14 residues. The CDR3 loop is CASSHADSSYEQYF. The DNA of the CDR3 is TGTGCCAGCAGTCACGCAGACAGCTCCTACGAGCAGTACTTC.

This sequence joins TRBV3-1 (or the pseudogene TRBV3-2) and TRBJ1-2; a weak D match, TRBD1 (5 bases). Germline V lookup: CDR1 LGHDT, CDR2 YNNKEL (reference sequence). V was trimmed by 4 bases and J by 8 bases, leaving 14 bases between them. This CDR3 region has 13 residues. Written as DNA, the CDR3 is TGTGCCAGCAGCCCTCGTTTGCAGGGCGGCTACACCTTC. Residues: CASSPRLQGGYTF.

The gene calls are TRBV10-1 and TRBJ1-6; TRBD1 matches at 7 bases. CDR1 is WNHNN and CDR2 is SYGVQD in the germline V gene (reference sequence). The CDR3 extends over 11 amino acids. V lost 9 bases to trimming and J lost 8 bases; unmatched junction nucleotides: 1. The CDR3 loop reads CARDRDSPLHF. The CDR3 nucleotides read TGCGCCAGAGACAGGGATTCACCCCTCCACTTT.

This clone was seen a single time. The CDR3 DNA is TGTGCCAGCAGCTCAAACAGCGGGGCCCTCCCAGGTACGCAGTATTTT. Amino acids: CASSSNSGALPGTQYF. The chain recombines TRBV21-1 with TRBJ2-3; the D call in the table, TRBD2, was not verified against the DNA. TRBV21-1 corresponds to a pseudogene. This CDR3 spans 16 amino acids.

The gene calls are TRBV5-4 and TRBJ1-3; no clear D gene. V dropped 4 bases and J dropped 3 bases, with 11 bases sitting between them. The CDR3 contains 14 residues. The V gene's germline CDR1 is SGHNT and CDR2 YYREEE (reference sequence). The CDR3: CASSPNTGGNTIYF. The CDR3 DNA reads as TGTGCCAGCAGCCCTAACACGGGTGGAAACACCATATATTTT.

The gene calls are TRBV16 and TRBJ2-1; 8 bases are shared with TRBD1. V shed 6 bases and J 10 bases; nucleotides not matched to a gene: 11. The CDR3 runs 14 residues. The germline V gene encodes CDR1 KGHSY and CDR2 FQNENV. In DNA form, the CDR3 reads TGTGCCAGCAGTGAAGACAGGGGCATCAAGGAGCAGTTCTTC. This encodes CASSEDRGIKEQFF.

Of note for this clone: At one end the junction does not follow the germline gene, possibly because of a read error. V and J are TRBV12-3 or TRBV12-4 and TRBJ1-4; D not resolved. CDR3 size: 12 residues. The CDR3 here is CASSLGGGRQLF. The CDR3 DNA is TGTGCCAGCAGTTTAGGGGGTGGGAGGCAGCTTTTT.

The chain links TRBV6-4 to TRBJ2-3; 13 nucleotides line up with TRBD2. Germline V gene sequence: CDR1 MRHNA, CDR2 SNTAGT. V lost 2 bases and J lost 1; bases outside the gene matches: 0. This CDR3 is built from 16 residues. The CDR3 region is CASSDGTSGGTDTQYF. The DNA for the CDR3 is TGTGCCAGCAGTGACGGGACTAGCGGGGGCACAGATACGCAGTATTTT.

On this clone: Other DNA sequences of this sample code for an identical CDR3. The V call is TRBV2, the J call TRBJ2-2; D may be TRBD1 (5 bases). Germline V lookup: CDR1 SNHLY, CDR2 FYNNEI. The CDR3 is 14 amino acids. Trimming left V 4 bases short and J 4 bases short, with 10 bases between. The CDR3 reads CASSVRGGTGELFF. Here the CDR3 DNA reads TGTGCCAGCAGTGTAAGGGGTGGCACCGGGGAGCTGTTTTTT.

This sequence joins TRBV5-1 and TRBJ2-7; 9 bases are shared with TRBD2. This CDR3 spans 13 amino acids. Looked up from germline, CDR1 is SGHRS and CDR2 is YFSETQ. V lost 5 bases to trimming and J lost 2 bases; unmatched junction nucleotides: 2. The CDR3 sequence: CASRTSGAYEQYF. As DNA, the CDR3 is TGCGCCAGCAGGACTAGCGGAGCCTACGAGCAGTACTTC.

Only one count was recorded for this clone. J is TRBJ2-7 and V is TRBV6-2 or TRBV6-3, with D possibly being TRBD1 (6 bases). V was shortened by 1 base and J by 6 bases, with 10 bases between the two germline ends. CDR3 length equals 13 residues. Germline CDR1 is MNHEY and CDR2 is SVGEGT. The CDR3 here is CASSYWGQGEQYF. DNA of the CDR3: TGTGCCAGCAGTTACTGGGGGCAGGGCGAGCAGTACTTC.

The chain has TRBV6-2 or TRBV6-3 and TRBJ2-1, with TRBD1 matching over 10 bases. The CDR3 runs to 16 residues. Germline V CDR1 and CDR2: MNHEY, SVGEGT. V was clipped by 4 bases and J by 8 bases; unmatched bases: 11. CDR3 coding DNA: TGTGCCAGCAGTTCGGACCGGGACAGGGGCGCGGATGAGCAGTTCTTC. This gives the protein CASSSDRDRGADEQFF.

The chain couples TRBV6-5 to TRBJ2-1, with D perhaps TRBD1 (6 bases). The CDR3 length is 15 residues. Germline V gene data show CDR1 as MNHEY and CDR2 as SVGAGI. Deletions cut 5 bases from V and 0 bases from J, with 11 bases between. The CDR3 DNA follows: TGTGCCAGCAGTAAGGGGACACTCTCCTACAATGAGCAGTTCTTC. Protein product: CASSKGTLSYNEQFF.

The chain links TRBV29-1 to TRBJ2-7, with TRBD1 as a possible D gene (6 bases). Germline CDR1 and CDR2: SQVTM and ANQGSEA. This CDR3 comprises 15 residues. V shed 0 bases and J shed 2 bases, with 14 bases lying between them. The CDR3 DNA follows: TGCAGCGTTGAAGATAGGACAGCTTGGCCCTACGAGCAGTACTTC. This encodes CSVEDRTAWPYEQYF.

The genes are TRBV7-2 and TRBJ1-2, with 7 bases lining up with TRBD1. Germline-derived CDR1 and CDR2 are SGHTA and FQGNSA. V trimming: 7 bases; J trimming: 4 bases; junction bases outside the gene matches: 9. The CDR3 has 14 residues. CDR3 sequence: CASTPGQASYGYTF. DNA for the CDR3: TGTGCCAGCACGCCTGGACAGGCGTCCTATGGCTACACCTTC.

As concerns this clone: This sample also contains other DNA sequences that code for the same CDR3. This chain joins TRBV18 and TRBJ2-1, with D possibly matching TRBD1 (6 bases). CDR1 and CDR2 (germline): KGHSH, LQKENI. Trimming pared 3 bases from V and 2 bases from J, leaving 8 bases between. This CDR3 contains 14 residues. The CDR3: CASSPPGAYNEQFF. CDR3 bases: TGTGCCAGCTCACCCCCAGGGGCCTACAATGAGCAGTTCTTC.